Shown below are 7 T cell receptor beta chains from a single sample sequenced in a study of blood T cell repertoires in COVID-19. Method: immunoSEQ multiplex PCR; TCRdb's copy keeps in-frame clones and lacks some. This table has 120,000 or so clones, approximately 90% appearing once. Material for sequencing was peripheral blood. The receptors shown here come from a woman in her fifties or sixties with acute or convalescent COVID-19.

V gene TRBV12-3 or TRBV12-4 combines with J gene TRBJ2-3; D might be TRBD1 (5 bases). The CDR3 totals 13 residues. With 5 bases removed from V and 2 bases from J, the gap between germline ends came to 8 bases. CDR3 DNA: TGTGCCAGCAGTCCCAGGGTCACAGATACGCAGTATTTT. It codes for CASSPRVTDTQYF.

V and J are TRBV5-1 and TRBJ2-1; 10 nucleotides match TRBD2. CDR1 and CDR2 (germline): SGHRS, YFSETQ. Trimming removed 0 bases from V and 10 bases from J; junction bases left unmatched: 7. The CDR3 loop spans 15 amino acids. CDR3 sequence (DNA): TGCGCCAGCAGCTTGGTGAGCGGGAGGGCCGGGGAGCAGTTCTTC. Its translation: CASSLVSGRAGEQFF.

This rearrangement joins TRBV13 to TRBJ1-1, with D unclear. The CDR3 extends over 14 amino acids. Germline values: CDR1 PRHDT, CDR2 FYEKMQ (reference sequence). Trimming took off 5 bases at V and 1 base at J, with 11 bases between the two ends. The CDR3 loop reads CASSRSSGNTEAFF. CDR3 DNA: TGTGCCAGCAGCCGGAGTAGCGGGAACACTGAAGCTTTCTTT.

V usage is TRBV4-1 and J usage is TRBJ2-1; D possibly corresponds to TRBD1 (6 bases). This CDR3 contains 18 residues. From germline, CDR1 is MGHRA and CDR2 YSYEKL. V was pared by 2 bases and J by 1 base, with 18 bases between. The CDR3 sequence is CASSQLPPRDISYNEQFF. CDR3 DNA sequence: TGCGCCAGCAGCCAATTACCACCCCGGGACATATCCTACAATGAGCAGTTCTTC.

The chain has TRBV2 and TRBJ1-3; a weak D match, TRBD1 (5 bases). This CDR3 has 17 residues. Germline V gene sequence: CDR1 SNHLY, CDR2 FYNNEI. Trimming stripped 5 bases from V and 0 bases from J, with 17 bases between. CDR3 DNA sequence: TGTGCCAGCAGTCCTGACAGTGAAAGGCTCTCTGGAAACACCATATATTTT. It is translated as CASSPDSERLSGNTIYF.

This chain links TRBV30 with TRBJ1-5, with D unresolved. CDR3 size: 14 residues. Trimming pared 0 bases from V and 6 bases from J, leaving 12 bases between. Germline CDR1 is GTSNPN and CDR2 is SVGIG (reference sequence). This CDR3 is CAWSVPGPGQPQHF. CDR3 coding DNA: TGTGCCTGGAGTGTACCTGGGCCCGGTCAGCCCCAGCATTTT.

V is TRBV2 and J is TRBJ1-1; the D gene is possibly TRBD1 (6 bases). The CDR3 has 15 residues. V lost 0 bases and J lost 10, with 18 bases in between. The germline CDR1 and CDR2 sequences are SNHLY and FYNNEI. CDR3 coding DNA: TGTGCCAGCAGTGAAGCTTACGGTACAGGGAGAGTAGCTTTCTTT. Translated: CASSEAYGTGRVAFF.